Each of the 17 T cell receptor beta chains below was sequenced from the same sample in a study of early T cells in non-severe SARS-CoV-2 infection. Using its own MiXCR run on the 5' RACE reads, TCRdb lists one record per CDR3 protein. The sample carries tens of thousands of distinct CDR3 sequences, around 3.5% recorded once. Sequences were obtained from whole blood. These receptors came from an adult who was a healthcare worker with PCR-confirmed SARS-CoV-2 infection or an uninfected control (not recorded which).

This clonotype was observed at least ten times. V is TRBV3-1 and J is TRBJ1-2; 7 nucleotides agree with TRBD1. The CDR3 has 16 amino acids. Germline V lookup: CDR1 LGHDT, CDR2 YNNKEL (reference sequence). Trimming cost V 2 bases and J 0 bases; bases outside gene matches: 6. The chain's CDR3 is CASSQSGQEANYGYTF. DNA of the CDR3: TGTGCCAGCAGCCAATCCGGACAGGAAGCTAACTATGGCTACACCTTC.

This clonotype was seen ten or more times. The chain combines TRBV13 with TRBJ2-7, with D possibly matching TRBD2 (5 bases). The CDR3 covers 17 residues. Per the germline V gene, CDR1 is PRHDT and CDR2 is FYEKMQ (reference sequence). Between the trimmed V and J ends, which lost 1 base and 0 bases, there was a span of 16 bases. Here the CDR3 DNA reads TGTGCCAGCAGCTTAGAATCTCTGGAGGCAGGCTCCTACGAGCAGTACTTC. This sequence encodes CASSLESLEAGSYEQYF.

This clonotype was counted many times. The V call is TRBV11-2, the J call TRBJ2-2, with D possibly being TRBD1 (6 bases). This CDR3 is built from 12 residues. Germline lookup yields CDR1 SGHAT and CDR2 FQNNGV. The DNA for the CDR3 is TGTTCCTGGACAGAGAACACCGGGGAGCTGTTTTTT. This translates into CSWTENTGELFF. Full variable domain (missing parts from reference TRBV11-2 and TRBJ2-2): EAGVAQSPRYKIIEKRQSVAFWCNPISGHATLYWYQQILGQGPKLLIQFQNNGVVDDSQLPKDRFSAERLKGVDSTLKIQPAKLEDSAVYLCSWTENTGELFFGEGSRLTVL.

Many counts were recorded for this clonotype. J is TRBJ2-3 and V is TRBV7-9, with TRBD2 matching 13 bases. The trim removed 5 bases at V and 0 bases at J, leaving 2 bases unmatched. CDR1 and CDR2 from the germline V gene are SEHNR and FQNEAQ (reference sequence). The CDR3 has 16 residues. CDR3 in DNA: TGTGCCAGCAGCAAGGGACTAGCGGGGAGCACAGATACGCAGTATTTT. This codes for CASSKGLAGSTDTQYF.

In this sample, this clonotype is medium-sized (0.01 to 0.1%). The chain joins TRBV7-9 to TRBJ2-1; 9 positions match TRBD2. The CDR3 totals 15 residues. Germline CDR1 is SEHNR and CDR2 is FQNEAQ (reference sequence). V was pared by 11 bases and J by 7 bases, with 15 bases of the junction left unmatched. The CDR3 DNA sequence: TGTGCCGTAACGTGGCGGGAGGGCTTTAAGAATGAGCAGTTCTTC. As protein: CAVTWREGFKNEQFF.

In its sample, this clonotype was seen many times. V gene TRBV9 combines with J gene TRBJ1-5; D might be TRBD1 (6 bases). CDR3 length: 14 amino acids. Trimming shortened V by 0 bases and J by 4 bases, and 8 bases separated the two germline ends. CDR1 SGDLS and CDR2 YYNGEE come from the germline V gene. The CDR3 DNA sequence: TGTGCCAGCAGCGTAGGGGGGGCAAATCAGCCCCAGCATTTT. This translates into CASSVGGANQPQHF.

This clonotype rates as medium-sized. The chain recombines TRBV11-2 with TRBJ2-1; TRBD1 might be the D (5 bases). The germline V and J ends were trimmed by 1 base and 4 bases, with 5 bases remaining between them. CDR1 is SGHAT, CDR2 FQNNGV, per germline. This CDR3 is built from 13 residues. CDR3 DNA sequence: TGTGCCAGCAGCTTAGCAGGGTACAATGAGCAGTTCTTC. Amino acids: CASSLAGYNEQFF.

This clonotype was found many times. The chain combines TRBV9 with TRBJ1-1, with D uncertain. V was pared by 0 bases and J by 1 base, with 4 bases between. The V gene's germline CDR1 is SGDLS and CDR2 YYNGEE. The CDR3 consists of 13 residues. The CDR3 DNA reads TGTGCCAGCAGCGTAGAGGAGAACACTGAAGCTTTCTTT. Translated, it gives CASSVEENTEAFF.

The table lists this clonotype with many counts. The V call is TRBV14, the J call TRBJ2-5; a possible D gene is TRBD1 (5 bases). Germline values: CDR1 SGHDN, CDR2 FVKESK. The CDR3 extends over 15 amino acids. Trimming shortened V by 4 bases and J by 4 bases, and 16 bases separated the two germline ends. The CDR3 spells CASSPRSRDRETQYF. The CDR3 region has the DNA TGTGCCAGCAGCCCTCGTTCCAGGGATCGAGAGACCCAGTACTTC.

Judged by abundance, this clonotype is medium-sized. The chain recombines TRBV20-1 with TRBJ1-5, with D possibly being TRBD1 (6 bases). V lost 0 bases to trimming and J lost 0 bases, with 12 bases between them. This CDR3 has 16 amino acids. CDR1 and CDR2 (germline): DFQATT, SNEGSKA (reference sequence). The CDR3 loop reads CSARDPGGPSNQPQHF. The CDR3 DNA sequence: TGCAGTGCTAGAGATCCCGGGGGGCCTAGCAATCAGCCCCAGCATTTT.

The chain has TRBV20-1 and TRBJ1-4; 10 bases are a match to TRBD1. This CDR3 is built from 13 residues. Germline V CDR1 and CDR2: DFQATT, SNEGSKA (reference sequence). The V segment lost 5 bases and the J segment 5 bases; nucleotides outside the gene matches: 2. The CDR3, as DNA: TGCAGTGCTCGGACAGGGGGAAATGAAAAACTGTTTTTT. It specifies CSARTGGNEKLFF.

This clonotype is medium-sized within its sample. The CDR3 DNA reads as TGTGCCACCGCAATGGGTCCGGCGTTCTATGGCTACACCTTC. Translation: CATAMGPAFYGYTF. This chain joins TRBV24-1 and TRBJ1-2; D not certain. CDR1 is KGHDR, CDR2 SFDVKD, per germline. V was cut by 9 bases and J by 4 bases, with 17 bases left in between. The CDR3 loop spans 14 amino acids.

This clonotype was detected many times. The chain combines TRBV20-1 with TRBJ1-5; D uncertain. V dropped 3 bases and J dropped 2 bases, with 11 bases sitting between them. Germline V CDR1 and CDR2: DFQATT, SNEGSKA (reference sequence). This CDR3 has 14 residues. The CDR3 DNA follows: TGCAGTGCTAGTGACTTGGCGGGCAATCAGCCCCAGCATTTT. Protein sequence: CSASDLAGNQPQHF.

This clonotype was counted many times. The rearrangement uses TRBV5-1 and TRBJ2-7, with D perhaps being TRBD1 or TRBD2 (5 bases each). This CDR3 has 15 amino acids. Germline CDR1 and CDR2: SGHRS and YFSETQ. V lost 4 bases and J 0 bases, leaving 14 bases between the germline ends. The CDR3 sequence: CASSPRDLYSYEQYF. Here the CDR3 DNA reads TGCGCCAGCAGCCCAAGGGACCTATACTCCTACGAGCAGTACTTC.

This clonotype was found many times. The V and J genes are TRBV4-1 and TRBJ2-2, with 9 nucleotides matching TRBD1. The V gene end was trimmed by 8 bases and the J gene end by 4 bases; junction bases not matched to a gene: 5. In germline, CDR1 is MGHRA, CDR2 YSYEKL. This CDR3 comprises 14 residues. CDR3 in amino acids: CASLGQGTTGELFF. CDR3 DNA sequence: TGCGCCAGCTTGGGACAGGGTACCACCGGGGAGCTGTTTTTT.

This clonotype was counted ten times or more. The chain uses TRBV12-3 or TRBV12-4 and TRBJ2-1, with D tentatively TRBD1 (5 bases). The V gene lost 5 bases and the J gene lost 4 bases, with 15 bases spanning the gap. This CDR3 spans 15 amino acids. The DNA for the CDR3 is TGTGCCAGCAGTACTATCAGGGTACAGTACAATGAGCAGTTCTTC. It codes for CASSTIRVQYNEQFF.

The chain combines TRBV6-2 or TRBV6-3 with TRBJ1-2; 7 bases map to TRBD1. J gave up 4 bases and V 2 bases, and 7 bases lay outside the gene matches. The germline V gene encodes CDR1 MNHEY and CDR2 SVGEGT. The CDR3 has 15 amino acids. CDR3 DNA sequence: TGTGCCAGCAGTTACACGCCGGGACAGAGCTATGGCTACACCTTC. The encoded protein is CASSYTPGQSYGYTF.